The 9 T cell receptor beta chains in this list originate from one sample, sequenced in a study of T cells in localized non-small cell lung cancer. Sequencing was performed with immunoSEQ multiplex PCR; in TCRdb, only in-frame clones are kept and a portion is missing. The table records tens of thousands of clones, around nine tenths of them present only once. The specimen comprised peripheral blood, sampled before any cancer treatment. These receptors were obtained from an older female donor with stage I squamous cell lung carcinoma.

V is TRBV5-4 and J is TRBJ2-5; D is tentatively TRBD1 or TRBD2 (5 bases each). Germline assignment: CDR1 SGHNT and CDR2 YYREEE (reference sequence). Trimming shortened V by 0 bases and J by 4 bases, and 10 bases separated the two germline ends. The CDR3 runs to 14 residues. CDR3 protein: CASSLVGVGETQYF. As DNA, the CDR3 is TGTGCCAGCAGCTTGGTGGGGGTAGGAGAGACCCAGTACTTC.

The V gene is TRBV7-8, the J gene TRBJ1-3; no reliable D call. This CDR3 has 14 residues. In germline, CDR1 is SGHVS, CDR2 FQNEAQ. V was trimmed by 1 base and J by 0 bases, leaving 4 bases between them. The CDR3 DNA is TGTGCCAGCAGCTTAGATCACTCTGGAAACACCATATATTTT. Translated: CASSLDHSGNTIYF.

The gene calls are TRBV19 and TRBJ2-2; D might be TRBD1 (5 bases). The length of the CDR3 is 14 residues. Germline-derived CDR1 and CDR2 are LNHDA and SQIVND (reference sequence). Trimming removed 0 bases at V and 7 bases at J, with 9 bases between. The CDR3: CASSIDRTYGELFF. CDR3 DNA: TGTGCCAGTAGTATAGATCGGACATACGGGGAGCTGTTTTTT.

V gene TRBV5-4 combines with J gene TRBJ2-7, with 15 bases identical to TRBD2. CDR1 and CDR2 from the germline V gene are SGHNT and YYREEE (reference sequence). The V gene end was trimmed by 3 bases and the J gene end by 5 bases; junction bases not matched to a gene: 9. The CDR3 is 17 amino acids. CDR3 nucleotides: TGTGCCAGCAGCTCCGGACTAGCGGGAGGGCTCTACAACGAGCAGTACTTC. Translated: CASSSGLAGGLYNEQYF.

This clone appeared a few times. The genes are TRBV6-6 and TRBJ1-1, with TRBD1 as a possible D gene (6 bases). Germline CDR1 and CDR2: MNHNY and SVGAGI (reference sequence). The CDR3 spans 14 residues. With 3 bases removed from V and 7 bases from J, the gap between germline ends came to 15 bases. CDR3 nucleotides: TGTGCCAGCAGTTATACCTCCCTAGGGGGTGAAGCTTTCTTT. Protein product: CASSYTSLGGEAFF.

This chain links TRBV5-1 with TRBJ2-1; D remains unclear. Germline lookup yields CDR1 SGHRS and CDR2 YFSETQ. The CDR3 length is 16 residues. V was cut by 0 bases and J by 2 bases, with 12 bases left in between. CDR3 sequence (DNA): TGCGCCAGCAGCTTGGAGGGTGACTCCACCTACAATGAGCAGTTCTTC. Protein product: CASSLEGDSTYNEQFF.

The gene calls are TRBV30 and TRBJ2-7, with D tentatively TRBD1 (5 bases). Germline V gives CDR1 GTSNPN, CDR2 SVGIG (reference sequence). The CDR3 covers 11 residues. V was cut by 1 base and J by 7 bases, with 8 bases left in between. The CDR3 DNA is TGTGCCTGGAGTGCAGGGTGGGAGCAGTACTTC. This encodes CAWSAGWEQYF.

This rearrangement joins TRBV18 to TRBJ2-7, with 7 nucleotides matching TRBD1. Germline V gene data show CDR1 as KGHSH and CDR2 as LQKENI. There are 16 residues in the CDR3. The V and J ends lost 6 bases and 0 bases, in that order; junction bases with no gene match: 11. CDR3 sequence reads: CASSRGQAQSSYEQYF. The CDR3 region has the DNA TGTGCCAGCTCCCGCGGACAGGCACAGAGCTCCTACGAGCAGTACTTC.

The chain couples TRBV6-5 to TRBJ2-7, with TRBD2 matching 10 bases. Unmatched junction bases numbered 8, after V lost 5 bases and J lost 7 bases. This CDR3 is 14 amino acids long. Germline V lookup: CDR1 MNHEY, CDR2 SVGAGI. CDR3: CASSPLAGVGEQYF. CDR3 coding DNA: TGTGCCAGCAGTCCCCTAGCGGGAGTCGGGGAGCAGTACTTC.